Shown below are 24 T cell receptor beta chains from a single sample sequenced in a study of blood T cell repertoires in COVID-19. Some clones are missing from TCRdb's copy, which holds only in-frame ones; the method was immunoSEQ multiplex PCR. Of some 180,000 clones in the sample, approximately 80% were seen once. The sample consisted of PBMCs or T cells enriched from blood (not recorded which). The receptors stem from a man between 60 and 75 years old who had been exposed to COVID-19.

The chain is built from TRBV27 and TRBJ1-5, with D maybe TRBD1 (6 bases). V was pared by 3 bases and J by 1 base, with 10 bases between. From germline, CDR1 is MNHEY and CDR2 SMNVEV (reference sequence). The CDR3 has 15 amino acids. The CDR3 region is CASSFLGASNQPQHF. The CDR3 DNA reads as TGTGCCAGCAGTTTTTTGGGGGCGAGCAATCAGCCCCAGCATTTT.

The chain recombines TRBV19 with TRBJ2-1; D might be TRBD2 (5 bases). Germline CDR1 LNHDA, CDR2 SQIVND (reference sequence). V lost 6 bases, J lost 9 bases, and 15 bases lay in between. The CDR3 extends over 13 amino acids. Written as DNA, the CDR3 is TGTGCCAGTAGCCCGACCTCCCGGGGTGAGCAGTTCTTC. This translates into CASSPTSRGEQFF.

This clone was recorded once. The CDR3 bases are TGTGCCACCAGTGATGCAATGGGAGGCGGTCAGCCCCAGCATTTT. It translates to CATSDAMGGGQPQHF. V usage is TRBV24-1 and J usage is TRBJ1-5; D is unresolved. The CDR3 consists of 15 residues. Germline V gene sequence: CDR1 KGHDR, CDR2 SFDVKD. Deletions cut 3 bases from V and 6 bases from J, with 14 bases between.

As concerns this clone: Other nucleotide sequences in the sample specify the same CDR3. The chain links TRBV27 to TRBJ1-5; a weak D match, TRBD1 (6 bases). Trimming shortened V by 2 bases and J by 2 bases, and 10 bases separated the two germline ends. The length of the CDR3 is 15 residues. Germline lookup yields CDR1 MNHEY and CDR2 SMNVEV (reference sequence). The CDR3 loop is CASSLQGLGNQPQHF. CDR3 bases: TGTGCCAGCAGTTTACAGGGGTTGGGCAATCAGCCCCAGCATTTT.

V usage is TRBV5-6 and J usage is TRBJ2-7; D unclear. Germline V gives CDR1 SGHDT, CDR2 YYEEEE. The ends were cut back, 0 bases at V and 0 bases at J, with 10 bases in the middle. The CDR3 length is 15 residues. The CDR3 reads CASSLAGDLSYEQYF. CDR3 nucleotide sequence: TGTGCCAGCAGCTTGGCAGGCGATCTCTCCTACGAGCAGTACTTC.

This chain uses TRBV24-1 with TRBJ1-2, with TRBD1 matching 10 bases. Germline CDR1 reads KGHDR; CDR2 reads SFDVKD. This CDR3 is 14 amino acids long. J gave up 7 bases and V 4 bases, and 5 bases lay outside the gene matches. The CDR3 coding sequence is TGTGCCACCAGTGACCCGGGACAGGGGAGTGGCTACACCTTC. Translation: CATSDPGQGSGYTF.

V is TRBV6-4 and J is TRBJ1-5; 8 bases align to TRBD1. In germline, CDR1 is MRHNA, CDR2 SNTAGT. The CDR3 totals 13 residues. With V trimmed by 3 bases and J by 5 bases, 0 bases remained unmatched. The CDR3 DNA reads as TGTGCCAGCAGTGAGACAGGGGATCAGCCCCAGCATTTT. It is translated as CASSETGDQPQHF.

By frequency in the sample, this clone is medium-sized. The genes are TRBV5-1 and TRBJ2-3; TRBD2 aligns across 11 bases. V shed 0 bases and J 6 bases; nucleotides not matched to a gene: 9. The CDR3 totals 17 residues. Germline-derived CDR1 and CDR2 are SGHRS and YFSETQ. CDR3 region: CASSLEGSGRASDTQYF. The CDR3 bases are TGCGCCAGCAGCTTGGAAGGTAGCGGGAGGGCCTCGGATACGCAGTATTTT.

The J gene is TRBJ2-1, the V gene TRBV5-1; TRBD2 matches at 16 bases. Per the germline V gene, CDR1 is SGHRS and CDR2 is YFSETQ. The V gene end was trimmed by 5 bases and the J gene end by 5 bases; junction bases not matched to a gene: 7. CDR3 size: 17 residues. Here the CDR3 reads CASRGPGLAGGNNEQFF. Here the CDR3 DNA reads TGCGCCAGCAGAGGTCCGGGACTAGCGGGAGGGAACAATGAGCAGTTCTTC.

The rearrangement uses TRBV18 and TRBJ1-2, with TRBD1 identical over 10 bases. J was trimmed by 7 bases and V by 4 bases; bases with no gene match: 9. Germline V CDR1 and CDR2: KGHSH, LQKENI. The CDR3 extends over 15 amino acids. The CDR3 coding sequence is TGTGCCAGCTCACTAACCGGGACAGGGGTTTCTGGCTACACCTTC. This codes for CASSLTGTGVSGYTF. Full variable domain (outside the CDR3, taken from reference TRBV18 and TRBJ1-2): NAGVMQNPRHLVRRRGQEARLRCSPMKGHSHVYWYRQLPEEGLKFMVYLQKENIIDESGMPKERFSAEFPKEGPSILRIQQVVRGDSAAYFCASSLTGTGVSGYTFGSGTRLTVV.

The J gene is TRBJ2-3, the V gene TRBV7-2; 8 bases align to TRBD1. The CDR3 is 12 amino acids. V shed 5 bases, J shed 6 bases, and the junction held 1 base outside the gene matches. Germline V gene lookup returns CDR1 SGHTA and CDR2 FQGNSA. The CDR3 sequence: CASSPGGDTQYF. The CDR3 DNA is TGTGCCAGCAGCCCAGGGGGCGATACGCAGTATTTT. The variable domain in full, completed from reference TRBV7-2 and TRBJ2-3, reads GAGVSQSPSNKVTEKGKDVELRCDPISGHTALYWYRQSLGQGLEFLIYFQGNSAPDKSGLPSDRFSAERTGGSVSTLTIQRTQQEDSAVYLCASSPGGDTQYFGPGTRLTVL.

This chain joins TRBV4-3 and TRBJ2-1; TRBD2 agrees at 12 bases. CDR3 size: 20 residues. The germline gives CDR1 LGHNA, CDR2 YSLEER. V shed 0 bases, J shed 2 bases, and the junction held 11 bases outside the gene matches. CDR3 DNA sequence: TGCGCCAGCAGCCAAGATGTAGGGACTAGCGGGCGTTACCCCTACAATGAGCAGTTCTTC. It encodes CASSQDVGTSGRYPYNEQFF.

This chain links TRBV2 with TRBJ2-1; 7 bases fit TRBD2. CDR1 is SNHLY, CDR2 FYNNEI, per germline. CDR3 size: 13 residues. V shed 6 bases and J 3 bases; nucleotides not matched to a gene: 2. The CDR3 coding sequence is TGTGCCAGCAGCCTAGCGGACTACAATGAGCAGTTCTTC. Encoded protein: CASSLADYNEQFF.

J is TRBJ2-1 and V is TRBV19, with 10 bases lining up with TRBD2. The germline CDR1 and CDR2 sequences are LNHDA and SQIVND (reference sequence). After removal of 6 bases from V and 0 bases from J, the junction contained 5 bases not matched to a gene. This CDR3 spans 16 amino acids. DNA of the CDR3: TGTGCCAGTAGCCTTAGCGGGGGGAGCTCCTACAATGAGCAGTTCTTC. Its protein is CASSLSGGSSYNEQFF.

This clone was recorded many times. This chain links TRBV7-2 with TRBJ1-1; tentative D call: TRBD1 (5 bases). The length of the CDR3 is 14 residues. Germline V lookup: CDR1 SGHTA, CDR2 FQGNSA. V lost 0 bases, J lost 0 bases, and 5 bases lay in between. This CDR3 reads CASSLAGLNTEAFF. The CDR3 DNA reads TGTGCCAGCAGCTTAGCGGGGCTGAACACTGAAGCTTTCTTT.

In this sample, this clone turned up once. As DNA, the CDR3 is TGTGCCAGCGACAAGGGGCACACCGGGGAGCTGTTTTTT. Its translation is CASDKGHTGELFF. This chain uses TRBV12-3 or TRBV12-4 with TRBJ2-2; TRBD1 might be the D (5 bases). The CDR3 is 13 residues long. V dropped 8 bases and J dropped 3 bases, with 10 bases sitting between them.

The rearrangement links TRBV27 to TRBJ1-4; no clear D. CDR3 length equals 14 residues. V was shortened by 3 bases and J by 2 bases, with 7 bases between the two germline ends. Germline-derived CDR1 and CDR2 are MNHEY and SMNVEV (reference sequence). CDR3 sequence reads: CASSFQRTNEKLFF. In DNA, the CDR3 is TGTGCCAGCAGTTTCCAGCGCACTAATGAAAAACTGTTTTTT.

This clone was found once. The chain carries TRBV7-9 and TRBJ1-2, with 9 bases identical to TRBD1. The CDR3 is 15 amino acids. CDR1 SEHNR and CDR2 FQNEAQ come from the germline V gene (reference sequence). Unmatched junction bases numbered 5, after V lost 5 bases and J lost 1 base. CDR3 nucleotide sequence: TGTGCCAGCAGCGCCCGGACAGGGGATAACTATGGCTACACCTTC. It is translated as CASSARTGDNYGYTF.

The chain couples TRBV7-2 to TRBJ1-5; 7 bases are a match to TRBD1. J lost 10 bases, V lost 7 bases, and 10 bases had no gene match. CDR1 and CDR2 (germline): SGHTA, FQGNSA. This CDR3 spans 13 amino acids. The CDR3 here is CASNPGQAGPQHF. In DNA form, the CDR3 reads TGTGCCAGCAATCCCGGACAGGCGGGTCCCCAGCATTTT.

Only one count was recorded for this clone. This chain joins TRBV3-1 (or the pseudogene TRBV3-2) and TRBJ2-7, with TRBD1 matching 8 bases. Germline assignment: CDR1 LGHDT and CDR2 YNNKEL (reference sequence). CDR3 length equals 15 residues. J lost 4 bases, V lost 5 bases, and 10 bases had no gene match. CDR3 amino acids: CASSSWGRGPYEQYF. CDR3 bases: TGTGCCAGCAGCTCATGGGGCAGGGGGCCTTACGAGCAGTACTTC.

The V call is TRBV9, the J call TRBJ1-3; the match to TRBD1 covers 8 bases. Trimming removed 3 bases from V and 2 bases from J; junction bases left unmatched: 13. This CDR3 comprises 18 residues. The V gene's germline CDR1 is SGDLS and CDR2 YYNGEE. The CDR3 loop reads CASSAGGTGLFAGNTIYF. CDR3 DNA sequence: TGTGCCAGCAGCGCTGGGGGGACAGGTCTTTTCGCTGGAAACACCATATATTTT.

The chain uses TRBV3-1 (or the pseudogene TRBV3-2) and TRBJ2-2, with D possibly matching TRBD2 (6 bases). Trimming took 5 bases from V and 5 from J, leaving 15 bases between them. The CDR3 totals 15 residues. Looked up from germline, CDR1 is LGHDT and CDR2 is YNNKEL (reference sequence). The CDR3 reads CASSASPGGTGELFF. The CDR3 nucleotides are TGTGCCAGCAGCGCCTCCCCCGGAGGGACCGGGGAGCTGTTTTTT.

J is TRBJ1-2 and V is TRBV15, with D perhaps matching TRBD1 (6 bases). V lost 6 bases and J lost 8, with 16 bases in between. CDR3 length equals 13 residues. Germline V gives CDR1 LNHNV, CDR2 YYDKDF (reference sequence). DNA for the CDR3: TGTGCCACCAGATGGGGGCCAGGCTCGGGCTACACCTTC. Translating it yields CATRWGPGSGYTF.

This chain joins TRBV2 and TRBJ1-3; a weak D match, TRBD1 (5 bases). Germline V gene data show CDR1 as SNHLY and CDR2 as FYNNEI. The CDR3 has 16 residues. Trimming took off 2 bases at V and 0 bases at J, with 11 bases between the two ends. The CDR3: CASSETTASSGNTIYF. DNA for the CDR3: TGTGCCAGCAGTGAAACGACAGCTAGCTCTGGAAACACCATATATTTT.